This T cell receptor beta chain was recorded in a study of blood T cell repertoires in COVID-19. Turning to the study itself: COVID-19 samples, acute and convalescent, were from the United States, Italy and Spain. T cells, B-cell-depleted T cells, or PBMCs provided the cDNA or gDNA that served as material.

Cohort placement rested on clinical history that participants reported themselves. V lost 6 bases and J 3 bases, leaving 8 bases between the germline ends. The CDR3 consists of 12 residues. Germline loops: CDR1 MDHEN, CDR2 SYDVKM. Original analysis: Scientists estimated how many nucleated cells there were by amplifying reference gene primers. Generated by immunoSEQ multiplex PCR, the TCRdb table keeps only in-frame clones and is missing some. V, J and clone size reflect that table, while D and trimming were determined from the DNA. This table holds about 340,000 clones, roughly 85% found once. The sample comprised PBMCs or T cells enriched from blood (not recorded which). This chain connects TRBV28 to TRBJ1-1, with D maybe TRBD1 (6 bases). The receptor's source is a woman in her thirties or forties with acute COVID-19. CDR3 sequence: CASRSGDTEAFF. For the CDR3, the DNA is TGTGCCAGCAGGTCAGGGGACACTGAAGCTTTCTTT.